This paragraph reports one T cell receptor (beta chain). Pregnancy or lactation, uncontrolled infections and other autoimmune diseases were grounds for excluding patients. This sample was taken from a study of Graves' ophthalmopathy and Graves' hyperthyroidism. The overall study: Peripheral blood was gathered at first diagnosis, ahead of any treatment whatsoever.

Amplified material comprised TCR beta CDR3 regions derived from RNA transcripts. An initial RT-PCR round employing HTBI primers preceded a second-round multiplex PCR. Using its own MiXCR run on the multiplex PCR reads, TCRdb lists one record per CDR3 protein. The data hold some 750,000 distinct CDR3 sequences, with around 40% observed a single time. V lost 3 bases to trimming and J lost 4 bases; unmatched junction nucleotides: 4. This CDR3 comprises 14 residues. From germline, CDR1 is SQVTM and CDR2 ANQGSEA. Input material: peripheral blood. The chain is built from TRBV29-1 and TRBJ2-3; TRBD2 matches 10 bases. The sequence was collected from an adult man with Graves' ophthalmopathy. The chain's CDR3 is CSVDGLAGADTQYF. CDR3 in DNA: TGCAGCGTTGATGGGCTAGCGGGGGCAGATACGCAGTATTTT.